The 4 T cell receptor beta chains in this list originate from one sample, sequenced in a study of T cell responses to AZD1222 COVID-19 vaccine. Sequencing used immunoSEQ multiplex PCR; TCRdb keeps in-frame clones, though not all of them. The sample contains approximately 210,000 clones, around 94% of which appear only once. The sequencing used peripheral blood, collected 28 days after the second dose of the MenACWY control vaccine. These TCRs come from an adult who received the MenACWY meningococcal vaccine as a control.

The CDR3 nucleotides read TGTGCCAGCAGCTTAGGGACAGCAGTACTAAACACCATATATTTT. Translated: CASSLGTAVLNTIYF. The chain employs TRBV7-8 and TRBJ1-3, with D maybe TRBD1 (6 bases). V lost 1 base, J lost 6 bases, and 13 bases lay in between. Germline assignment: CDR1 SGHVS and CDR2 FQNEAQ. The CDR3 is made up of 15 amino acids.

The genes are TRBV5-8 and TRBJ2-5; D ambiguous. V was clipped by 4 bases and J by 5 bases, with 6 bases between them. The CDR3 has 11 residues. Looked up from germline, CDR1 is SGHTS and CDR2 is YDEGEE. The CDR3 loop is CASSPRETQYF. CDR3 bases: TGTGCCAGCAGCCCCAGGGAGACCCAGTACTTC.

This chain links TRBV7-2 with TRBJ2-5; unclear D gene. The CDR3 contains 12 residues. Trimming pared 5 bases from V and 4 bases from J, leaving 8 bases between. The germline CDR1 and CDR2 sequences are SGHTA and FQGNSA. Here the CDR3 reads CASSLSLETQYF. The CDR3, as DNA: TGTGCCAGCAGCCTTAGCTTAGAGACCCAGTACTTC.

V usage is TRBV4-1 and J usage is TRBJ2-1; D possibly corresponds to TRBD2 (6 bases). The CDR3 length is 15 residues. In germline, CDR1 is MGHRA, CDR2 YSYEKL. Trimming stripped 1 base from V and 8 bases from J, with 15 bases between. The CDR3 sequence: CASSQGIARGDEQFF. DNA for the CDR3: TGCGCCAGCAGCCAAGGGATCGCTCGCGGGGATGAGCAGTTCTTC.